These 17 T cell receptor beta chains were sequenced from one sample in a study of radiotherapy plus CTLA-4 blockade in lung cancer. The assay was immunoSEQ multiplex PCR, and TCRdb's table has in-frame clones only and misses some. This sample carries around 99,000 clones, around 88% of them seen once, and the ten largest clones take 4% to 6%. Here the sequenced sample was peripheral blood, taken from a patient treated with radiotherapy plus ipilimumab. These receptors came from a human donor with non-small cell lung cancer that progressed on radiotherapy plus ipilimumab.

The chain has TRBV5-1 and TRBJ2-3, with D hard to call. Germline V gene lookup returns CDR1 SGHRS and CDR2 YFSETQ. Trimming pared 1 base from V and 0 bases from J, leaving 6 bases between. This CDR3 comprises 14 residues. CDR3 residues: CASSLSLSTDTQYF. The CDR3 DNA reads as TGCGCCAGCAGCTTGAGTTTGAGCACAGATACGCAGTATTTT.

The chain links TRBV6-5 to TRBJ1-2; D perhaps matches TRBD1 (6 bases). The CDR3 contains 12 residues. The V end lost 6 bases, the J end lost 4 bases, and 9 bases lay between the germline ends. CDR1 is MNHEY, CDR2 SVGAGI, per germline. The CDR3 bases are TGTGCCAGCAGACCGACAGGCTATGGCTACACCTTC. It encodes CASRPTGYGYTF.

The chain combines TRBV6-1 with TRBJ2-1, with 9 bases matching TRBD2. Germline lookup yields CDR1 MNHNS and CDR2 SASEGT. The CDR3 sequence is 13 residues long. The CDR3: CASPGTSRNEQFF. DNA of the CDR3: TGTGCTTCCCCCGGGACTAGCAGGAATGAGCAGTTCTTC.

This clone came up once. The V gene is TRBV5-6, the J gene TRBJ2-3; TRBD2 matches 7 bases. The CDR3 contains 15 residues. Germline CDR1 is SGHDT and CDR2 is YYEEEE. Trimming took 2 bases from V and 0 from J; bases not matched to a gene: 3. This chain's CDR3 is CASSFGGGSTDTQYF. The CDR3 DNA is TGTGCCAGCAGCTTTGGCGGGGGAAGCACAGATACGCAGTATTTT.

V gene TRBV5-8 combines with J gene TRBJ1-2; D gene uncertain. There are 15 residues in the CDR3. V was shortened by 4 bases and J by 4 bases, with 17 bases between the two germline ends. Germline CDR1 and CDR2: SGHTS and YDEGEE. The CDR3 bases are TGTGCCAGCAGCAAATATCATCAGGATAGCTATGGCTACACCTTC. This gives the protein CASSKYHQDSYGYTF.

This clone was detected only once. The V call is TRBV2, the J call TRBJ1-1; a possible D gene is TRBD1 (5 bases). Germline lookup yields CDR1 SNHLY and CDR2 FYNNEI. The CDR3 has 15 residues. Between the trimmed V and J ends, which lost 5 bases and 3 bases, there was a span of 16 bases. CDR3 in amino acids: CASSPRGLWDTEAFF. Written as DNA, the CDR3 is TGTGCCAGCAGTCCGAGGGGACTGTGGGACACTGAAGCTTTCTTT.

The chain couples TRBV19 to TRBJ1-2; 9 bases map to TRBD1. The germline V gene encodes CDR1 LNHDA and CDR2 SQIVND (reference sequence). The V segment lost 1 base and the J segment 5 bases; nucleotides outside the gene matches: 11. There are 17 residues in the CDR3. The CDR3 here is CASSIALGTGTTYGYTF. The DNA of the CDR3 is TGTGCCAGTAGTATAGCTCTCGGGACAGGGACGACATATGGCTACACCTTC.

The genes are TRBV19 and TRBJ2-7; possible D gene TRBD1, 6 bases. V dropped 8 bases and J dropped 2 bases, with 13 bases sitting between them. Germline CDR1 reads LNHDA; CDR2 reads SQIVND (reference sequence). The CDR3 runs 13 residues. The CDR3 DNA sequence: TGTGCCAGTTCATTCCGGGACACCTACGAGCAGTACTTC. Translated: CASSFRDTYEQYF.

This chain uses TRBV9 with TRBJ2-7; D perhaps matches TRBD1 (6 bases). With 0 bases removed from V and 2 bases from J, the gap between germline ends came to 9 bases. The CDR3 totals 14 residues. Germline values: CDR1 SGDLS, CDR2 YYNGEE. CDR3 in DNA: TGTGCCAGCAGCGTAGATGGGACACCCTACGAGCAGTACTTC. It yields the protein CASSVDGTPYEQYF.

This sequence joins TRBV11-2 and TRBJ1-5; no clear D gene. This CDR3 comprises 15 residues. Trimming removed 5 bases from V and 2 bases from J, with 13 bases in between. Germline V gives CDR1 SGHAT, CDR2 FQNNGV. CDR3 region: CASSPGPARNQPQHF. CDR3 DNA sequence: TGTGCCAGCAGCCCCGGGCCGGCCCGCAATCAGCCCCAGCATTTT.

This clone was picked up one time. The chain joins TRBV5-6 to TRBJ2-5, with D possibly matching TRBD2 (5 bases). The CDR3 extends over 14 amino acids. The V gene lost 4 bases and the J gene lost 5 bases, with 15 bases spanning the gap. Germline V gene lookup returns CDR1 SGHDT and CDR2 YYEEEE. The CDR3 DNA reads TGTGCCAGCAGCAGGACTGCCCGACGGGAGACCCAGTACTTC. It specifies CASSRTARRETQYF.

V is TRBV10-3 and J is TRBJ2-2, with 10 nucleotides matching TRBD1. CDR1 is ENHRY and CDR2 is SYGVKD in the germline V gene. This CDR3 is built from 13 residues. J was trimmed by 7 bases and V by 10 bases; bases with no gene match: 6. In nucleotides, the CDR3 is TGTGCCACGGGACAGGGGCTGGGCGGGGAGCTGTTTTTT. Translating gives CATGQGLGGELFF.

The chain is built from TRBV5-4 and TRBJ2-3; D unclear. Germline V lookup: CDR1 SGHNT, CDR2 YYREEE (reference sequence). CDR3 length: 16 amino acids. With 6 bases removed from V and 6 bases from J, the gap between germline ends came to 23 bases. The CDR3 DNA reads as TGTGCCAGCACCCTCCGGAGCGAAGGGCCAGCGGATACGCAGTATTTT. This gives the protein CASTLRSEGPADTQYF.

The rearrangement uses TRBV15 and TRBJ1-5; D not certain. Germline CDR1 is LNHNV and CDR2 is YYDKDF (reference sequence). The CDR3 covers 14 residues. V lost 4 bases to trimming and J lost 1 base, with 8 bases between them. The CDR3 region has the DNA TGTGCCACCAGCACCGGAGAAAGCAATCAGCCCCAGCATTTT. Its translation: CATSTGESNQPQHF. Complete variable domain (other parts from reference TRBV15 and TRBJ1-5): DAMVIQNPRYQVTQFGKPVTLSCSQTLNHNVMYWYQQKSSQAPKLLFHYYDKDFNNEADTPDNFQSRRPNTSFCFLDIRSPGLGDTAMYLCATSTGESNQPQHFGDGTRLSIL.

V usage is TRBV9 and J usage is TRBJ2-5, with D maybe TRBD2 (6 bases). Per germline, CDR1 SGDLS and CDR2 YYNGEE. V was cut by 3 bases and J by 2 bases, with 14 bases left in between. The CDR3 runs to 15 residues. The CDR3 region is CASSEQVGGQETQYF. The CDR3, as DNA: TGTGCCAGCAGCGAACAGGTCGGGGGACAAGAGACCCAGTACTTC.

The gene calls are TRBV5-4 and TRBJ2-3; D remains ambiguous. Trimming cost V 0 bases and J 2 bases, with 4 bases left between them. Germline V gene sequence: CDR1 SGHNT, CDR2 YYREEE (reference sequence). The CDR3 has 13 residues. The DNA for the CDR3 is TGTGCCAGCAGCTTGGATTACACAGATACGCAGTATTTT. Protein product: CASSLDYTDTQYF. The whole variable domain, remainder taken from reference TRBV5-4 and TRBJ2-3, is ETGVTQSPTHLIKTRGQQVTLRCSSQSGHNTVSWYQQALGQGPQFIFQYYREEENGRGNFPPRFSGLQFPNYSSELNVNALELDDSALYLCASSLDYTDTQYFGPGTRLTVL.

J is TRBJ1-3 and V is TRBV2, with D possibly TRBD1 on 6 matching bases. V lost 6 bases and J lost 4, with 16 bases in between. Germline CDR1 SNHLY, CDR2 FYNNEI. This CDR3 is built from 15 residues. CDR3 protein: CASRTDQGRGNTIYF. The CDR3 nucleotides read TGTGCCAGCAGAACCGACCAGGGGAGAGGAAACACCATATATTTT.